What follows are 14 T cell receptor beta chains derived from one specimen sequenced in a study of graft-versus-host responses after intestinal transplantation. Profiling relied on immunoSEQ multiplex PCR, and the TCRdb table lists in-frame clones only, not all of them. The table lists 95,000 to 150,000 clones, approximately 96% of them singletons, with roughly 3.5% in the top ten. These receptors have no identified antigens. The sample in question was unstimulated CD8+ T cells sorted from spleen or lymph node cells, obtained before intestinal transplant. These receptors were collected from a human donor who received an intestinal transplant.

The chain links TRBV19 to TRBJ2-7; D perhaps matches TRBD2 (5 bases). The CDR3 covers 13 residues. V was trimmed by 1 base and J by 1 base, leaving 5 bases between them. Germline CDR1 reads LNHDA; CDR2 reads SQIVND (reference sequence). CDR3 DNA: TGTGCCAGTAGTATAGGGGAGTCCTACGAGCAGTACTTC. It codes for CASSIGESYEQYF. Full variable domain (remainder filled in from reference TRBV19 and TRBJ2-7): DGGITQSPKYLFRKEGQNVTLSCEQNLNHDAMYWYRQDPGQGLRLIYYSQIVNDFQKGDIAEGYSVSREKKESFPLTVTSAQKNPTAFYLCASSIGESYEQYFGPGTRLTVT.

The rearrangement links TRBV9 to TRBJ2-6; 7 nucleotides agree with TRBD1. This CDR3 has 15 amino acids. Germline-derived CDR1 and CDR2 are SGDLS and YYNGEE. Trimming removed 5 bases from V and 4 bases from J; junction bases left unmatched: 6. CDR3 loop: CASRSTGSGANVLTF. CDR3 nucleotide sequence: TGTGCCAGCAGGTCGACAGGGTCCGGGGCCAACGTCCTGACTTTC.

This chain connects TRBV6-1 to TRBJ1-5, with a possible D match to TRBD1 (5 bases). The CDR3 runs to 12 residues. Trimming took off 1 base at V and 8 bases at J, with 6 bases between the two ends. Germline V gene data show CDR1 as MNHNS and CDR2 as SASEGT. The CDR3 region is CASSEEGKPQHF. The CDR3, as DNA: TGTGCCAGCAGTGAAGAGGGGAAGCCCCAGCATTTT.

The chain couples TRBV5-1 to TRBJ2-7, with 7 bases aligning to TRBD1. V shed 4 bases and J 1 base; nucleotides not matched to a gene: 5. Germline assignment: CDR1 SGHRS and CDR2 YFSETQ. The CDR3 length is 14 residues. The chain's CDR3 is CASSTGTASYEQYF. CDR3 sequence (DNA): TGCGCCAGCAGCACCGGGACAGCATCCTACGAGCAGTACTTC.

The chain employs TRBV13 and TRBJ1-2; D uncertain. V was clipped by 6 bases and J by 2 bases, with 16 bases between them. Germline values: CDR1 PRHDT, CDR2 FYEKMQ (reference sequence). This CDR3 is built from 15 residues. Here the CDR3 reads CASRPWVEGNYGYTF. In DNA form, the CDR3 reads TGTGCCAGCAGACCTTGGGTGGAGGGAAACTATGGCTACACCTTC.

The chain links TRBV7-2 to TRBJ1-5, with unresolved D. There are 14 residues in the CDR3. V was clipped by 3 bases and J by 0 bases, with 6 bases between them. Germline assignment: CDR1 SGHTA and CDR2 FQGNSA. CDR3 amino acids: CASSFGYSNQPQHF. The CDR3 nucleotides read TGTGCCAGCAGCTTTGGCTATAGCAATCAGCCCCAGCATTTT.

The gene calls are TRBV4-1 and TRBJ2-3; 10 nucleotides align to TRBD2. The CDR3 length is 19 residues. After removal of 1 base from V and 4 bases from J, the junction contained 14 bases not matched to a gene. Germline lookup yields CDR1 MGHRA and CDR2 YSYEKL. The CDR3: CASSQVLRAGLARSDTQYF. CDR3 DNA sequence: TGCGCCAGCAGCCAAGTATTGCGGGCGGGACTAGCGAGGTCAGATACGCAGTATTTT.

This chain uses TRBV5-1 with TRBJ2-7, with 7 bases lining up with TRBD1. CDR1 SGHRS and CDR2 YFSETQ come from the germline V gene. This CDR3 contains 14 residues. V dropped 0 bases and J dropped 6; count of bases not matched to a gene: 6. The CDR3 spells CASSLDRGYPEQYF. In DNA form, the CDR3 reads TGCGCCAGCAGCTTGGACAGGGGATATCCCGAGCAGTACTTC.

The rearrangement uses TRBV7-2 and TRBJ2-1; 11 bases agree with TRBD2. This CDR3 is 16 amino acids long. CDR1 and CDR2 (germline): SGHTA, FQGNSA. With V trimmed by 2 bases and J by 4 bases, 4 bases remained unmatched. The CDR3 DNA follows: TGTGCCAGCAGCTTAAGACTAGCGGGGCTGTACAATGAGCAGTTCTTC. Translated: CASSLRLAGLYNEQFF.

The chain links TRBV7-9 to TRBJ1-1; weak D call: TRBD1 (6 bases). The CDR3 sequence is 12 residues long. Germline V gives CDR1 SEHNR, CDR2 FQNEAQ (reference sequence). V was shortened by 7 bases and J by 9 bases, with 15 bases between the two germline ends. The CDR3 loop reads CASKGGEGQAFF. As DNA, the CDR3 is TGTGCCAGCAAGGGGGGTGAGGGGCAAGCTTTCTTT.

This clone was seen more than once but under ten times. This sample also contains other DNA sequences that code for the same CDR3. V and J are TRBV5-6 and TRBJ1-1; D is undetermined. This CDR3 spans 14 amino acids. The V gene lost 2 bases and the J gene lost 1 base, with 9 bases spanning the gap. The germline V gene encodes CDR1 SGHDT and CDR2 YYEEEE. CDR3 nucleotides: TGTGCCAGCAGCTTTGGGCCCACGAACACTGAAGCTTTCTTT. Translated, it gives CASSFGPTNTEAFF. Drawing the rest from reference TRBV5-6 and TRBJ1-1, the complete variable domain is DAGVTQSPTHLIKTRGQQVTLRCSPKSGHDTVSWYQQALGQGPQFIFQYYEEEERQRGNFPDRFSGHQFPNYSSELNVNALLLGDSALYLCASSFGPTNTEAFFGQGTRLTVV.

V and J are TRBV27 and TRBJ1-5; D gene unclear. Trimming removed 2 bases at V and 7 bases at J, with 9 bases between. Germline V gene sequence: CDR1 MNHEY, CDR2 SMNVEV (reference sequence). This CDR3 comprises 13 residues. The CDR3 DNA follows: TGTGCCAGCAGTTTAGGCCAGTACCAGCCCCAGCATTTT. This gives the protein CASSLGQYQPQHF.

The CDR3 nucleotides are TGTGCCAGCAGCTTAGCTGGGACCTTAGCCAAAAACATTCAGTACTTC. This codes for CASSLAGTLAKNIQYF. The chain employs TRBV7-8 and TRBJ2-4, with D perhaps assigned TRBD1 or TRBD2 (5 bases each). The V end lost 0 bases, the J end lost 0 bases, and 9 bases lay between the germline ends. The germline CDR1 and CDR2 sequences are SGHVS and FQNEAQ. CDR3 length equals 16 residues. Filled out from reference TRBV7-8 and TRBJ2-4, the complete variable domain reads GAGVSQSPRYKVAKRGQDVALRCDPISGHVSLFWYQQALGQGPEFLTYFQNEAQLDKSGLPSDRFFAERPEGSVSTLKIQRTQQEDSAVYLCASSLAGTLAKNIQYFGAGTRLSVL.

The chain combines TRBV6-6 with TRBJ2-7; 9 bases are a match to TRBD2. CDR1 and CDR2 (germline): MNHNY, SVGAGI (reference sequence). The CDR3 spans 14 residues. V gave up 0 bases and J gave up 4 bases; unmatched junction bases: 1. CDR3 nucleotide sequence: TGTGCCAGCAGTTACTCGCTAGCGGGGTACGAGCAGTACTTC. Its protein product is CASSYSLAGYEQYF.